The rows below give T cell receptor beta chains drawn from one sample of a study of OX40 agonist ivuxolimab in advanced cancers. Method: immunoSEQ multiplex PCR; TCRdb's copy keeps in-frame clones and lacks some. The sample includes 90,000 to 100,000 clones, 90% of them seen just once. Specimen: CD4+ or CD8+ T cells sorted from blood, collected in a trial of the OX40 agonist ivuxolimab. These TCRs come from an adult with an advanced solid tumor such as melanoma, head and neck, liver or kidney cancer. The CDR3 runs from the conserved cysteine through the conserved F or W. A D gene is named only where the DNA matches it firmly. Expanded clones get a size class; other rows say once, few or many, or leave the size out.

abundance | j_gene | v_gene | d_gene | CDR3aa
- | TRBJ1-6 | TRBV29-1 | - | CSATVGAGSPLHF
- | TRBJ2-7 | TRBV6-5 | TRBD1 | CASSYGSGQGIHEQYF
- | TRBJ1-1 | TRBV10-3 | - | CAISGSSHIGTEAFF
- | TRBJ1-2 | TRBV6-1 | - | CASSGGANYGYTF
- | TRBJ2-7 | TRBV15 | - | CATSSYREHGYEQYF
- | TRBJ1-2 | TRBV5-1 | - | CASSLDRVDGYTF
once | TRBJ1-2 | TRBV18 | - | CASSPSPQSYGYTF
- | TRBJ1-1 | TRBV5-1 | TRBD1 | CASSTGTVNTEAFF
- | TRBJ2-7 | TRBV28 | - | CASSSTQQGRWTYEQYF
- | TRBJ2-3 | TRBV12-2 | - | CASRLSHPLTLAGGADTQYF
- | TRBJ2-1 | TRBV19 | TRBD2 | CASSPGLAGFGEQFF
- | TRBJ2-7 | TRBV27 | TRBD1 | CASSSKTSTGHYEQYF
few | TRBJ1-3 | TRBV27 | - | CASSPGVGNTIYF
- | TRBJ2-1 | TRBV7-9 | - | CASSVPKGMGEQFF
- | TRBJ1-2 | TRBV6-1 | - | CASSDTGRSGYTF
- | TRBJ1-4 | TRBV4-1 | - | CASSQEGSNEKLFF
once | TRBJ2-3 | TRBV6-1 | TRBD2 | CASREIAGGPSTDTQYF
- | TRBJ1-4 | TRBV27 | - | CASSLSRLRDEKLFF
- | TRBJ2-5 | TRBV19 | - | CASSMFRGRRGETQYF
- | TRBJ1-1 | TRBV18 | - | CASSPKALAAEAFF
- | TRBJ1-4 | TRBV5-1 | TRBD1 | CASSRRTGSINEKLFF
once | TRBJ2-7 | TRBV5-1 | TRBD1 | CASSLRDRGREQYF
- | TRBJ2-7 | TRBV11-2 | TRBD1 | CASSLDRGQPGEQYF
- | TRBJ2-3 | TRBV19 | - | CASSISRPGDTQYF
- | TRBJ1-6 | TRBV6-5 | TRBD1 | CASRWTGNNSPLHF
- | TRBJ2-2 | TRBV5-1 | TRBD1 | CASTTGTGFSGELFF
- | TRBJ1-3 | TRBV7-3 | TRBD1 | CASSLGTGDHTIYF
- | TRBJ2-1 | TRBV5-1 | TRBD2 | CASSLGASGDEQFF
- | TRBJ1-1 | TRBV7-8 | - | CASSLVGGKNTEAFF
once | TRBJ2-1 | TRBV9 | - | CASSVGQGYPRNYNEQFF
- | TRBJ2-2 | TRBV11-3 | - | CASSLSMDTGELFF
- | TRBJ1-1 | TRBV15 | - | CATREGPNTEAFF
- | TRBJ2-2 | TRBV7-8 | - | CASSRVLAGELFF
- | TRBJ2-7 | TRBV20-1 | - | CSATKIYEQYF
- | TRBJ2-1 | TRBV25-1 | - | CASSGRLDPNEQFF
once | TRBJ1-5 | TRBV27 | TRBD1 | CASTQDRGPFSNQPQHF
- | TRBJ2-7 | TRBV7-7 | TRBD1 | CASSLSHRGRTYEQYF
- | TRBJ2-5 | TRBV25-1 | TRBD2 | CASGGVLRRETQYF
- | TRBJ2-7 | TRBV7-9 | - | CASSGTGTYEQYF
- | TRBJ1-4 | TRBV19 | - | CASSPPGATNEKLFF
- | TRBJ2-1 | TRBV29-1 | - | CSGRARGPYNEQFF
- | TRBJ2-1 | TRBV5-1 | - | CASSLDLGSTYNEQFF
- | TRBJ2-5 | TRBV5-1 | - | CASSPEWGETQYF
- | TRBJ1-1 | TRBV19 | - | CASIRGGLMNTEAFF
- | TRBJ1-5 | TRBV6-1 | TRBD1 | CASSAGGTQPQHF
- | TRBJ2-1 | TRBV25-1 | - | CASRAPPGYNEQFF
- | TRBJ2-7 | TRBV11-2 | TRBD2 | CASSSLAGGPGQYF
once | TRBJ1-5 | TRBV5-1 | TRBD1 | CASSNGTGVGNQPQHF
- | TRBJ1-5 | TRBV18 | - | CASSPGQYQPQHF